The rows below give T cell receptor beta chains drawn from one sample of a study of shared clonotypes between healthy human individuals. Measured with immunoSEQ multiplex PCR; TCRdb has only the in-frame clones, and not every one. Among 2 million to 3 million clones listed, more than 80% were seen once. Specimen: naive CD4+ T cells sorted from blood. The origin of the receptors is a man aged 18 to 29 in good health. CDR3s include the opening cysteine and the closing phenylalanine or tryptophan. A D gene is named only where the DNA matches it firmly. Rows may omit the clone size; those that give it use once, few, many or a size class.

v_gene: TRBV10-2; d_gene: .; abundance: .; j_gene: TRBJ1-5; CDR3aa: CASSDISNQPQHF; CDR3nt: TGCGCCAGCAGTGACATTAGCAATCAGCCCCAGCATTTT
v_gene: TRBV6-1; d_gene: .; abundance: .; j_gene: TRBJ2-5; CDR3aa: CASSEAAPGGLQETQYF; CDR3nt: TGTGCCAGCAGTGAAGCTGCGCCAGGGGGGCTGCAAGAGACCCAGTACTTC
v_gene: TRBV5-4; d_gene: TRBD2; abundance: .; j_gene: TRBJ2-5; CDR3aa: CASTSGLAGVETQYF; CDR3nt: TGTGCCAGCACCTCCGGACTAGCGGGAGTGGAGACCCAGTACTTC
v_gene: TRBV5-6; d_gene: .; abundance: .; j_gene: TRBJ2-3; CDR3aa: CASSFAVSGRTDTQYF; CDR3nt: TGTGCCAGCAGCTTTGCTGTGTCAGGGAGGACAGATACGCAGTATTTT
v_gene: TRBV30; d_gene: .; abundance: .; j_gene: TRBJ2-7; CDR3aa: CAWSVPGVYEQYF; CDR3nt: TGTGCCTGGAGTGTGCCCGGGGTCTACGAGCAGTACTTC
v_gene: TRBV5-8; d_gene: .; abundance: .; j_gene: TRBJ1-1; CDR3aa: CASSFTMNTEAFF; CDR3nt: TGTGCCAGCAGCTTCACTATGAACACTGAAGCTTTCTTT
v_gene: TRBV4-1; d_gene: .; abundance: .; j_gene: TRBJ1-2; CDR3aa: CASSQDARGAGYTF; CDR3nt: TGCGCCAGCAGCCAAGACGCAAGGGGCGCGGGCTACACCTTC
v_gene: TRBV30; d_gene: .; abundance: .; j_gene: TRBJ1-6; CDR3aa: CASSPAGPYNSPLHF; CDR3nt: TGTGCCTCCTCACCCGCAGGACCCTATAATTCACCCCTCCACTTT
v_gene: TRBV9; d_gene: TRBD2; abundance: .; j_gene: TRBJ2-3; CDR3aa: CASIPNGRGENTTQYF; CDR3nt: TGTGCCAGCATCCCTAACGGGCGGGGGGAAAACACGACGCAGTATTTT
v_gene: TRBV5-1; d_gene: TRBD1; abundance: .; j_gene: TRBJ1-4; CDR3aa: CASSRQGQLNEKLFF; CDR3nt: TGCGCCAGCAGTCGCCAGGGACAGCTTAATGAAAAACTGTTTTTT
v_gene: TRBV6-8; d_gene: .; abundance: once; j_gene: TRBJ2-5; CDR3aa: CASSKREPGETQYF; CDR3nt: TGTGCCAGCAGTAAACGGGAGCCTGGGGAGACCCAGTACTTC
v_gene: TRBV25-1; d_gene: .; abundance: .; j_gene: TRBJ1-2; CDR3aa: CASSALYGYTF; CDR3nt: TGTGCCAGCAGCGCCCTTTATGGCTACACCTTC
v_gene: TRBV19; d_gene: .; abundance: .; j_gene: TRBJ1-1; CDR3aa: CASTRTGPGNTEAFF; CDR3nt: TGTGCCAGTACCCGGACCGGCCCCGGGAACACTGAAGCTTTCTTT
v_gene: TRBV29-1; d_gene: .; abundance: .; j_gene: TRBJ2-7; CDR3aa: CSVETQGPYEQYF; CDR3nt: TGCAGCGTTGAGACGCAGGGCCCCTACGAGCAGTACTTC
v_gene: TRBV9; d_gene: .; abundance: .; j_gene: TRBJ2-3; CDR3aa: CASSVDQADTQYF; CDR3nt: TGTGCCAGCAGCGTAGACCAAGCGGATACGCAGTATTTT
v_gene: TRBV4-1; d_gene: TRBD1; abundance: .; j_gene: TRBJ2-1; CDR3aa: CASSKGDRGGDNEQFF; CDR3nt: TGCGCCAGCAGCAAGGGGGACAGGGGTGGGGACAATGAGCAGTTCTTC
v_gene: TRBV30; d_gene: .; abundance: .; j_gene: TRBJ1-2; CDR3aa: CAWSAGMNYGYTF; CDR3nt: TGTGCCTGGAGTGCTGGGATGAACTATGGCTACACCTTC
v_gene: TRBV9; d_gene: .; abundance: .; j_gene: TRBJ1-3; CDR3aa: CASSAQVSGNTIYF; CDR3nt: TGTGCCAGCAGCGCACAGGTCTCTGGAAACACCATATATTTT
v_gene: TRBV30; d_gene: TRBD1; abundance: .; j_gene: TRBJ2-1; CDR3aa: CAWGRDRLTEQFF; CDR3nt: TGTGCCTGGGGCCGGGACAGGCTAACAGAGCAGTTCTTC
v_gene: TRBV7-2; d_gene: TRBD1; abundance: .; j_gene: TRBJ2-7; CDR3aa: CASSPGQGSQFSYEQYF; CDR3nt: TGTGCCAGCAGCCCGGGACAGGGGTCCCAATTCTCCTACGAGCAGTACTTC
v_gene: TRBV5-5; d_gene: .; abundance: .; j_gene: TRBJ2-7; CDR3aa: CASSLVNYEQYF; CDR3nt: TGTGCCAGCAGCTTGGTTAACTACGAGCAGTACTTC
v_gene: TRBV28; d_gene: TRBD1; abundance: .; j_gene: TRBJ1-6; CDR3aa: CASSLGQGNSPLHF; CDR3nt: TGTGCCAGCAGTCTGGGACAGGGAAATTCACCCCTCCACTTT
v_gene: TRBV9; d_gene: .; abundance: .; j_gene: TRBJ1-4; CDR3aa: CASSPLEGMGEKLFF; CDR3nt: TGTGCCAGCAGCCCCCTTGAGGGCATGGGGGAAAAACTGTTTTTT
v_gene: TRBV28; d_gene: TRBD1; abundance: .; j_gene: TRBJ1-6; CDR3aa: CASTSGQGGSPLHF; CDR3nt: TGTGCCAGCACCTCCGGACAGGGGGGTTCACCCCTCCACTTT
v_gene: TRBV21-1; d_gene: .; abundance: .; j_gene: TRBJ1-4; CDR3aa: CASSKVPETTTNEKLFF; CDR3nt: TGTGCCAGCAGCAAAGTTCCCGAGACTACAACTAATGAAAAACTGTTTTTT
v_gene: TRBV5-1; d_gene: .; abundance: .; j_gene: TRBJ2-7; CDR3aa: CASSFSGNGYEQYF; CDR3nt: TGCGCCAGCAGCTTCTCAGGGAACGGCTACGAGCAGTACTTC
v_gene: TRBV10-3; d_gene: TRBD1; abundance: .; j_gene: TRBJ2-5; CDR3aa: CAIGDREQETQYF; CDR3nt: TGTGCCATCGGGGACAGGGAACAAGAGACCCAGTACTTC
v_gene: TRBV7-9; d_gene: .; abundance: .; j_gene: TRBJ1-2; CDR3aa: CASTRQQNGYTF; CDR3nt: TGTGCCAGCACCCGACAGCAAAATGGCTACACCTTC
v_gene: TRBV5-1; d_gene: TRBD2; abundance: .; j_gene: TRBJ2-1; CDR3aa: CASSLDRGRGTSGSKRADEQFF; CDR3nt: TGCGCCAGCAGCTTAGACAGGGGGCGAGGGACTAGCGGGAGTAAGAGGGCCGATGAGCAGTTCTTC
v_gene: TRBV29-1; d_gene: TRBD1; abundance: .; j_gene: TRBJ2-1; CDR3aa: CSVSPSGGNEQFF; CDR3nt: TGCAGCGTTAGCCCCTCAGGGGGCAATGAGCAGTTCTTC
v_gene: TRBV5-1; d_gene: .; abundance: once; j_gene: TRBJ2-2; CDR3aa: CASAVGEVSNTGELFF; CDR3nt: TGCGCCAGCGCCGTTGGCGAGGTTTCGAACACCGGGGAGCTGTTTTTT
v_gene: TRBV19; d_gene: TRBD2; abundance: few; j_gene: TRBJ2-5; CDR3aa: CASSPRGGRTSGFKGETQYF; CDR3nt: TGTGCCAGTAGTCCCCGGGGGGGGCGGACTAGCGGCTTCAAAGGGGAGACCCAGTACTTC
v_gene: TRBV11-1; d_gene: .; abundance: once; j_gene: TRBJ2-7; CDR3aa: CASSLYSGYEQYF; CDR3nt: TGTGCCAGCAGCCTCTATTCGGGGTACGAGCAGTACTTC
v_gene: TRBV19; d_gene: .; abundance: .; j_gene: TRBJ2-7; CDR3aa: CASRGGLSYEQYF; CDR3nt: TGTGCCAGTCGGGGAGGTCTCTCCTACGAGCAGTACTTC
v_gene: TRBV12-5; d_gene: .; abundance: .; j_gene: TRBJ2-1; CDR3aa: CASGRYNEQFF; CDR3nt: TGTGCTAGTGGGAGATACAATGAGCAGTTCTTC
v_gene: TRBV5-4; d_gene: .; abundance: .; j_gene: TRBJ2-1; CDR3aa: CASSEVGGYNEQFF; CDR3nt: TGTGCCAGCAGTGAGGTGGGGGGCTACAATGAGCAGTTCTTC
v_gene: TRBV7-2; d_gene: .; abundance: .; j_gene: TRBJ2-3; CDR3aa: CASSWGTDTQYF; CDR3nt: TGTGCCAGCAGCTGGGGTACAGATACGCAGTATTTT
v_gene: TRBV7-8; d_gene: .; abundance: .; j_gene: TRBJ1-4; CDR3aa: CASSEREKLFF; CDR3nt: TGTGCCAGCAGCGAGAGGGAAAAACTGTTTTTT
v_gene: TRBV7-9; d_gene: .; abundance: .; j_gene: TRBJ2-5; CDR3aa: CASSLVAETQYF; CDR3nt: TGTGCCAGCAGCTTGGTTGCAGAGACCCAGTACTTC